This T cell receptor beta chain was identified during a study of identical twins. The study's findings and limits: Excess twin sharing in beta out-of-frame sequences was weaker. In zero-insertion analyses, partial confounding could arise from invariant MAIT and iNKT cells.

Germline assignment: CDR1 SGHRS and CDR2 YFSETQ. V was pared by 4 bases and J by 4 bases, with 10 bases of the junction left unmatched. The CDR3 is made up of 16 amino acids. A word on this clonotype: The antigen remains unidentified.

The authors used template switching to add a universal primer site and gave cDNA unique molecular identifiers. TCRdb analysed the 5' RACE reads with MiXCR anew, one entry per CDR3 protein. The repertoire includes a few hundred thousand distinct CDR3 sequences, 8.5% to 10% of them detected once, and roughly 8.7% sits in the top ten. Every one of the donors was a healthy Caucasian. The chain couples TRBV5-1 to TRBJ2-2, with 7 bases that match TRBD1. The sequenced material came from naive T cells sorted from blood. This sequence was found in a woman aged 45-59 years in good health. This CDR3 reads CASSRQTGAGTGELFF. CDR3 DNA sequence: TGCGCCAGCAGCCGGCAAACAGGGGCGGGCACCGGGGAGCTGTTTTTT.